The 20 T cell receptor beta chains below were found in one sample sequenced in a study of blood T cell repertoires in COVID-19. The protocol was immunoSEQ multiplex PCR, while the TCRdb copy is restricted to in-frame clones and leaves out a portion. The sample has around 100,000 clones, around 89% seen once; the top ten hold 32%. Sequenced material: peripheral blood. The receptors originated from a woman of 80 years or more with acute or convalescent COVID-19.

The chain couples TRBV10-3 to TRBJ2-7; 10 nucleotides align to TRBD1. The CDR3 runs 14 residues. Trimming removed 6 bases from V and 7 bases from J; junction bases left unmatched: 9. CDR1 is ENHRY, CDR2 SYGVKD, per germline. CDR3: CAISPGQGKSEQYF. The CDR3 DNA is TGTGCCATCAGCCCGGGACAGGGGAAAAGTGAGCAGTACTTC.

This clone was observed once. The CDR3 DNA sequence: TGTGCCAGCAGTGTCAGCGGGGGGCTAGTAGATACGCAGTATTTT. Translation gives CASSVSGGLVDTQYF. The chain carries TRBV2 and TRBJ2-3; 9 bases fit TRBD2. Germline assignment: CDR1 SNHLY and CDR2 FYNNEI. Trimming at V came to 4 bases and at J to 5 bases, leaving 7 bases not matched to a gene. The CDR3 is 15 residues long.

This chain joins TRBV5-5 and TRBJ1-5; D is possibly TRBD1 (5 bases). The CDR3 loop spans 15 amino acids. V shed 1 base and J shed 1 base, with 9 bases lying between them. Germline V gene data show CDR1 as SGHKS and CDR2 as YYEKEE (reference sequence). This CDR3 reads CASSLLSGSNQPQHF. Here the CDR3 DNA reads TGTGCCAGCAGCTTGTTATCAGGGAGCAATCAGCCCCAGCATTTT. Using reference TRBV5-5 and TRBJ1-5 for the parts outside the CDR3, the full variable domain is DAGVTQSPTHLIKTRGQQVTLRCSPISGHKSVSWYQQVLGQGPQFIFQYYEKEERGRGNFPDRFSARQFPNYSSELNVNALLLGDSALYLCASSLLSGSNQPQHFGDGTRLSIL.

The rearrangement uses TRBV7-3 and TRBJ2-3, with TRBD2 matching 8 bases. CDR3 length: 17 amino acids. The V gene end was trimmed by 3 bases and the J gene end by 4 bases; junction bases not matched to a gene: 12. The germline V gene has CDR1 SGHTA and CDR2 FQGTGA. The CDR3 protein is CASSFLPGGADSDTQYF. In DNA, the CDR3 is TGTGCCAGCAGCTTCCTCCCCGGGGGGGCGGATTCAGATACGCAGTATTTT.

The CDR3 coding sequence is TGTGCCAGCAGTTACTCCGGGACAGGGAACTACGAGCAGTACTTC. This encodes CASSYSGTGNYEQYF. The J gene is TRBJ2-7, the V gene TRBV6-5; 9 positions agree with TRBD1. This CDR3 is 15 amino acids long. Trimming cost V 0 bases and J 3 bases; bases outside gene matches: 3. Germline V CDR1 and CDR2: MNHEY, SVGAGI.

The chain is built from TRBV5-4 and TRBJ1-1, with D hard to call. CDR3 size: 13 residues. Trimming pared 3 bases from V and 7 bases from J, leaving 13 bases between. Germline V CDR1 and CDR2: SGHNT, YYREEE (reference sequence). CDR3 nucleotide sequence: TGTGCCAGCAGCTCAGGCTCGGGGATTGAAGCTTTCTTT. This sequence encodes CASSSGSGIEAFF.

This clone was picked up many times. The CDR3 DNA sequence: TGTGCCAGCAGCTTAGGGACAGGGAATACTAATGAAAAACTGTTTTTT. Residues: CASSLGTGNTNEKLFF. The chain recombines TRBV7-9 with TRBJ1-4; 8 positions agree with TRBD1. Trimming cost V 1 base and J 2 bases; bases outside gene matches: 3. The CDR3 covers 16 residues. Germline CDR1 reads SEHNR; CDR2 reads FQNEAQ (reference sequence).

In this sample, this clone turned up a few times. The chain couples TRBV29-1 to TRBJ1-6; 8 bases line up with TRBD1. V shed 1 base and J 11 bases; nucleotides not matched to a gene: 4. Germline V gene sequence: CDR1 SQVTM, CDR2 ANQGSEA. CDR3 length equals 13 residues. The CDR3 loop reads CSVEVGTGTPLHF. The CDR3 nucleotides are TGCAGCGTTGAAGTTGGGACAGGAACACCCCTCCACTTT. Based on the CDR3 plus reference TRBV29-1 and TRBJ1-6, the full variable domain is SAVISQKPSRDICQRGTSLTIQCQVDSQVTMMFWYRQQPGQSLTLIATANQGSEATYESGFVIDKFPISRPNLTFSTLTVSNMSPEDSSIYLCSVEVGTGTPLHFGNGTRLTVT.

The chain joins TRBV10-3 to TRBJ1-2, with 10 nucleotides matching TRBD1. The CDR3 consists of 19 residues. Trimming at V came to 4 bases and at J to 7 bases, leaving 21 bases not matched to a gene. Germline assignment: CDR1 ENHRY and CDR2 SYGVKD. The CDR3 sequence is CAISGRDRGSRPGDTGYTF. CDR3 DNA sequence: TGTGCCATCAGTGGCCGGGACAGGGGTTCCCGGCCGGGGGATACTGGCTACACCTTC.

The gene calls are TRBV4-1 and TRBJ2-1; a weak D match, TRBD2 (6 bases). The CDR3 has 15 residues. With 1 base removed from V and 5 bases from J, the gap between germline ends came to 12 bases. CDR1 MGHRA and CDR2 YSYEKL come from the germline V gene. In DNA, the CDR3 is TGCGCCAGCAGCCAAGGAGAGCCGGGGGACAATGAGCAGTTCTTC. Translated, it gives CASSQGEPGDNEQFF.

This chain links TRBV1 with TRBJ2-7; TRBD2 was called by the table and not checked on the DNA. TRBV1 is given as a pseudogene. The CDR3 totals 11 residues. The CDR3 loop reads CTMPGGGEQYF. As DNA, the CDR3 is TGCACCATGCCGGGCGGGGGCGAGCAGTACTTC.

This chain joins TRBV18 and TRBJ1-4, with TRBD1 matching 10 bases. The CDR3 consists of 15 residues. The V gene's germline CDR1 is KGHSH and CDR2 LQKENI. V shed 0 bases, J shed 8 bases, and the junction held 3 bases outside the gene matches. In DNA form, the CDR3 reads TGTGCCAGCTCACCACCCGGGACAGGGGACGAAAAACTGTTTTTT. Translation: CASSPPGTGDEKLFF.

V usage is TRBV13 and J usage is TRBJ2-1, with 7 bases aligning to TRBD2. Germline trimming cut 4 bases from V and 10 bases from J; bases unmatched to any gene: 1. The CDR3 has 11 amino acids. Germline V gene lookup returns CDR1 PRHDT and CDR2 FYEKMQ (reference sequence). This CDR3 is CASSSRGEQFF. CDR3 in DNA: TGTGCCAGCAGCTCGCGGGGGGAGCAGTTCTTC.

The chain has TRBV2 and TRBJ2-7; 7 positions match TRBD1. This CDR3 is 12 amino acids long. The V and J ends lost 4 bases and 12 bases, in that order; junction bases with no gene match: 9. From germline, CDR1 is SNHLY and CDR2 FYNNEI. CDR3 sequence: CASSADRSVPYF. In DNA form, the CDR3 reads TGTGCCAGCAGTGCGGACAGGTCTGTGCCGTACTTC.

V and J are TRBV10-3 and TRBJ1-2; D gene ambiguous. V was pared by 0 bases and J by 4 bases, with 9 bases between. Germline V gene sequence: CDR1 ENHRY, CDR2 SYGVKD. The CDR3 length is 14 residues. Written as DNA, the CDR3 is TGTGCCATCAGTGAGTCGTTACAGACCTATGGCTACACCTTC. Translation gives CAISESLQTYGYTF.

The chain recombines TRBV2 with TRBJ2-7, with 7 bases identical to TRBD2. This CDR3 is 15 amino acids long. V shed 6 bases, J shed 2 bases, and the junction held 10 bases outside the gene matches. Germline V gene lookup returns CDR1 SNHLY and CDR2 FYNNEI. The CDR3 DNA sequence: TGTGCCAGCAGATCCCCAAGCGGGGTTACCTACGAGCAGTACTTC. Encoded protein: CASRSPSGVTYEQYF.

Written as DNA, the CDR3 is TGTGCCAGCAGCTTAGCGCAGGGTTCTGGAAACACCATATATTTT. Protein sequence: CASSLAQGSGNTIYF. The chain joins TRBV7-7 to TRBJ1-3; weak D call: TRBD1 (5 bases). Germline-derived CDR1 and CDR2 are SSHAT and FNYEAQ (reference sequence). V dropped 0 bases and J dropped 1 base, with 7 bases sitting between them. The CDR3 length is 15 residues.

This clone was counted only a few times. V gene TRBV4-2 combines with J gene TRBJ2-7, with 9 nucleotides matching TRBD1. Germline values: CDR1 LGHNA, CDR2 YNFKEQ. CDR3 length: 14 residues. The V segment lost 3 bases and the J segment 6 bases; nucleotides outside the gene matches: 6. Here the CDR3 reads CASSQSTGGGEQYF. CDR3 bases: TGTGCCAGCAGCCAGTCCACAGGGGGCGGCGAGCAGTACTTC.

This clone was seen a few times. The V call is TRBV9, the J call TRBJ2-3; weak D call: TRBD1 (6 bases). Germline assignment: CDR1 SGDLS and CDR2 YYNGEE. The CDR3 extends over 14 amino acids. V was clipped by 6 bases and J by 3 bases, with 14 bases between them. The CDR3 loop reads CASNHREVTDTQYF. The CDR3 coding sequence is TGTGCCAGCAACCACAGGGAAGTGACAGATACGCAGTATTTT.

The chain is built from TRBV25-1 and TRBJ2-7, with 7 nucleotides matching TRBD2. The V and J ends lost 6 bases and 6 bases, in that order; junction bases with no gene match: 17. This CDR3 is built from 16 residues. Germline V gene lookup returns CDR1 MGHDK and CDR2 SYGVNS. The CDR3 DNA follows: TGTGCCAGCAGCGGCAGCCCATCGGACGGGGGGTCCGAGCAGTACTTC. It is translated as CASSGSPSDGGSEQYF.